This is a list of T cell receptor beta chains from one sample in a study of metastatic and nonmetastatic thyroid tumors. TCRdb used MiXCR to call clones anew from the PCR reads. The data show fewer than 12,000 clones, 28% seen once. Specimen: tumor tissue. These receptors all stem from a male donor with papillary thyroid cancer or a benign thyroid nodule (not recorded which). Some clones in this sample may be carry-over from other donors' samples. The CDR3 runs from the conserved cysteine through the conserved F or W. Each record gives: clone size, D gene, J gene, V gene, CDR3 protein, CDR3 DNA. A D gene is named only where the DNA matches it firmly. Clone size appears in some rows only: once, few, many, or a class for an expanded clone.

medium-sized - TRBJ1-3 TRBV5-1 CASSLDAGRAGNTIYF TGCGCCAGCAGCTTGGACGCTGGCAGAGCCGGAAACACCATATATTTT
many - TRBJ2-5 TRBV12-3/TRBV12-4 CASSFSRGRQETQYF TGTGCCAGCAGTTTCTCGCGGGGGCGACAAGAGACCCAGTACTTC
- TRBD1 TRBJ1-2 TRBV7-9 CASSRTGSDGYTF TGTGCCAGCAGCCGGACAGGGTCAGATGGCTACACCTTC
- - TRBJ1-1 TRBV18 CASSPNRNTEAFF TGTGCCAGCTCACCCAACAGGAACACTGAAGCTTTCTTT
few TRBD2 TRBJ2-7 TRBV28 CASRLGRAAGYEQYF TGTGCCAGCAGACTCGGGAGGGCCGCCGGATACGAGCAGTACTTC
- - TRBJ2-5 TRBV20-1 CSARGTKGETQYF TGCAGTGCCCGAGGGACAAAAGGAGAGACCCAGTACTTC
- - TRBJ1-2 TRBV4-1 CASSQEKQAYYGHTF TGCGCCAGCAGCCAGGAGAAACAGGCCTACTATGGCCACACCTTC
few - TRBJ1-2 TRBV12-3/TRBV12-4 CASRFRGCQGYTF TGTGCCAGCAGGTTCAGGGGTTGTCAAGGCTACACCTTC
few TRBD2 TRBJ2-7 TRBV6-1 CASSEASGSSYEQYF TGTGCCAGCAGTGAAGCGAGCGGGAGCTCCTACGAGCAGTACTTC
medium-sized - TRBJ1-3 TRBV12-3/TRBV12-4 CASSLGGSGNTIYF TGTGCCAGCAGTTTAGGCGGCTCTGGAAACACCATATATTTT
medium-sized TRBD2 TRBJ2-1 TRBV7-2 CASSLFSGSLFF TGTGCCAGCAGCTTGTTTAGCGGGAGTCTGTTCTTC
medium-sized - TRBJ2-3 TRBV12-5 CASGFGLLEGTDTQYF TGTGCTAGTGGTTTCGGCTTGCTAGAAGGCACAGATACGCAGTATTTT
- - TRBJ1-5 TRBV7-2 CASSLTDYNQPQHF TGTGCCAGCAGCTTAACAGACTACAATCAGCCCCAGCATTTT
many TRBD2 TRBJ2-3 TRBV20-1 CSVKSLAGTKRYF TGCAGTGTTAAGAGTCTAGCGGGAACCAAAAGGTATTTT
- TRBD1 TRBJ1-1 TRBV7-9 CASSPYTGVDEAFF TGTGCCAGCAGCCCATATACAGGGGTGGATGAAGCTTTCTTT
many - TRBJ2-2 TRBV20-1 CSASVGFANTGELFF TGCAGTGCTAGCGTCGGGTTCGCGAACACCGGGGAGCTGTTTTTT
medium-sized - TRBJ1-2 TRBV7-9 CASSLAVGPFYGYTF TGTGCCAGCAGCTTAGCGGTAGGGCCGTTCTATGGCTACACCTTC
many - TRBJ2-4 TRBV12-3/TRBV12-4 CASSQRGPLKNIQYF TGTGCCAGCAGCCAAAGGGGACCCCTGAAAAACATTCAGTACTTC
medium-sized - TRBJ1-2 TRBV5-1 CASSFRRGGDGYTF TGCGCCAGCAGCTTTCGCAGGGGAGGGGATGGCTACACCTTC
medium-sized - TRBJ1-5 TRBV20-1 CSATIPRGNQPQHF TGCAGTGCTACGATCCCTCGGGGGAATCAGCCCCAGCATTTT
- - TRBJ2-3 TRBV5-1 CASSLEGRTSTDTQYF TGCGCCAGCAGCTTGGAGGGAAGGACTAGCACAGATACGCAGTATTTT
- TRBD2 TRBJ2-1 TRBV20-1 CSAPSGTSGVWDEQFF TGCAGTGCTCCTTCTGGGACTAGCGGGGTCTGGGATGAGCAGTTCTTC
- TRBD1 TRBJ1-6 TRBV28 CASSLSGTGINSPLHF TGTGCCAGCAGTTTGTCCGGGACAGGGATTAATTCACCCCTCCACTTT